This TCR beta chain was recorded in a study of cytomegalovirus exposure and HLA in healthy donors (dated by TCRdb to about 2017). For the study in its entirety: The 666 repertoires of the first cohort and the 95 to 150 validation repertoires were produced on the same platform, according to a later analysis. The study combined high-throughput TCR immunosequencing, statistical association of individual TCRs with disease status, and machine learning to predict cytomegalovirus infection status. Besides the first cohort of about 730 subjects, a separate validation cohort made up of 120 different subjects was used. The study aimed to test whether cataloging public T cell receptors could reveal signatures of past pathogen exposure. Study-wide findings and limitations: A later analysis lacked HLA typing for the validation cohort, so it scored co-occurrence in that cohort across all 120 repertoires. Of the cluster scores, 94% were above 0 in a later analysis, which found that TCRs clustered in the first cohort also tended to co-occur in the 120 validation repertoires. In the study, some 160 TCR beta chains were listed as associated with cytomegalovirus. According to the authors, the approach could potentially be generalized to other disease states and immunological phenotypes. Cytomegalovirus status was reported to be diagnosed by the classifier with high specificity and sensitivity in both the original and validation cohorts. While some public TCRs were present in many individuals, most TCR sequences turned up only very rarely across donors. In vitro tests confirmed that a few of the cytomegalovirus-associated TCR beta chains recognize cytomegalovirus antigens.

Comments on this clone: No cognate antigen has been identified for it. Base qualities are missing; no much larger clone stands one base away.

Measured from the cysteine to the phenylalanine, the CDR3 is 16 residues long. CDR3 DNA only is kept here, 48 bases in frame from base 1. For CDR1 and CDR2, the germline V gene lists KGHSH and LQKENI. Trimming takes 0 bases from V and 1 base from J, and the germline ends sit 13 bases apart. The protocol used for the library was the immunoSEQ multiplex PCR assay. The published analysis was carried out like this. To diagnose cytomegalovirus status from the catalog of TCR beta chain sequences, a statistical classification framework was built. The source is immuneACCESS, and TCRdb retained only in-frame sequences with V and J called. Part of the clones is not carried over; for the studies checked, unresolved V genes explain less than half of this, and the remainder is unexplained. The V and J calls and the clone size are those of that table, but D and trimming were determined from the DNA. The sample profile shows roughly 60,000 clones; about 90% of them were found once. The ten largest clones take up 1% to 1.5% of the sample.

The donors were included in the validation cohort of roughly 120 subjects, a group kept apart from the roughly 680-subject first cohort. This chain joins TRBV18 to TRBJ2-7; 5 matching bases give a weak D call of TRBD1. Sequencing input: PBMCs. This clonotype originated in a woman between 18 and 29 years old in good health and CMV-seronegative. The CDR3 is CASSPPNRSFSYEQYF. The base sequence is TGTGCCAGCTCACCACCGAACAGGTCGTTTTCCTACGAGCAGTACTTC.